The rows below give T cell receptor beta chains drawn from one sample of a study of blood T cell repertoires in COVID-19. Sequenced by immunoSEQ multiplex PCR; TCRdb stores in-frame clones only, minus some. The table records fewer than 300,000 clones, 70% to 90% of them present only once. The sequenced sample consisted of PBMCs or T cells enriched from blood (not recorded which). These receptor sequences come from a man between 18 and 35 years old who had recovered from COVID-19. The conserved cysteine and the conserved F or W are not part of the CDR3 here.

TRBJ1-1 TRBV5-1 ASSFWGENTEAF
TRBJ1-2 TRBV3-1/TRBV3-2 ASSQDHTGGFYGYT
TRBJ2-1 TRBV10-3 AISDGFGTSGGKSSYNEQF
TRBJ1-2 TRBV9 ASSPGGWGNYGYT
TRBJ1-5 TRBV2 ASKLVGNQPQH
TRBJ2-3 TRBV29-1 SVSQGTSSTDTQY
TRBJ2-7 TRBV18 ASSPLGRAGKTYEQY
TRBJ2-7 TRBV4-1 ASSQERLAGTGLPSTYEQY
TRBJ1-4 TRBV6-5 ASRAGVRSEKLF
TRBJ2-1 TRBV6-1 ASSEASGGAYNEQF
TRBJ1-6 TRBV3-1/TRBV3-2 ASSPQGALGNSPLH
TRBJ1-6 TRBV19 ASSIGQGVNSPLH
TRBJ2-4 TRBV3-1/TRBV3-2 ASSQGGAKNIQY
TRBJ1-1 TRBV18 ASSPAKGRSTEAF
TRBJ2-1 TRBV28 ASSFGSGSYNEQF
TRBJ2-3 TRBV13 ASKMRGAGDTQY
TRBJ1-3 TRBV28 ASSWRGLSGNTIY
TRBJ2-1 TRBV19 ASRARGGDKDEQF
TRBJ1-2 TRBV4-1 ASSQVVVSYGYT
TRBJ2-3 TRBV13 ASSSIFSTGQGPPRDTQY
TRBJ2-6 TRBV18 ASSLTGDGANVLT
TRBJ2-5 TRBV5-5 ASSFPTGSYQETQY
TRBJ2-1 TRBV9 ASSAGGTVYNEQF
TRBJ2-2 TRBV11-2 ASSLGPQGAFTGELF
TRBJ1-2 TRBV5-1 ASSAGTANSGYT
TRBJ1-3 TRBV19 ASWRGNPGTASGNTIY
TRBJ1-5 TRBV6-2/TRBV6-3 ASSTGAYSNQPQH
TRBJ2-6 TRBV5-5 ASSLGQGAGANVLT
TRBJ2-3 TRBV30 AWSATTTDTQY
TRBJ2-1 TRBV4-1 ASSGRVSSYNEQF
TRBJ2-7 TRBV6-5 ASSTRGYEQY
TRBJ1-2 TRBV14 ASSQDYWAGRDGYT
TRBJ1-1 TRBV5-1 ASEGQGGTEAF
TRBJ2-5 TRBV11-3 ASSPGLETQY
TRBJ1-1 TRBV29-1 SVGRGQKNTEAF
TRBJ2-7 TRBV7-9 ASSLGSGEQY
TRBJ1-5 TRBV2 AIRLDRGSNQPQH
TRBJ1-5 TRBV19 ASTPGRSNQPQH
TRBJ2-5 TRBV7-9 ASRARTGGRETQY
TRBJ1-2 TRBV7-9 ASSHGSNYGYT
TRBJ1-2 TRBV3-1/TRBV3-2 ASSQAVNYGYT
TRBJ1-5 TRBV5-5 ASRRQWDSNQPQH
TRBJ2-7 TRBV5-1 ASSPSPALSNEQY
TRBJ2-7 TRBV15 ATSSRDSASYEQY
TRBJ2-1 TRBV20-1 SARDLNEQF
TRBJ2-7 TRBV20-1 SASMDNSYEQY
TRBJ2-1 TRBV9 ASSPQGLADYNEQF
TRBJ1-6 TRBV7-9 ASSPGTVNSPLH
TRBJ2-1 TRBV5-1 ASSLRSSGREQF
TRBJ1-3 TRBV18 ASSQTGGPHSGNTIY
TRBJ1-6 TRBV3-1/TRBV3-2 ASSPGLGSPLH